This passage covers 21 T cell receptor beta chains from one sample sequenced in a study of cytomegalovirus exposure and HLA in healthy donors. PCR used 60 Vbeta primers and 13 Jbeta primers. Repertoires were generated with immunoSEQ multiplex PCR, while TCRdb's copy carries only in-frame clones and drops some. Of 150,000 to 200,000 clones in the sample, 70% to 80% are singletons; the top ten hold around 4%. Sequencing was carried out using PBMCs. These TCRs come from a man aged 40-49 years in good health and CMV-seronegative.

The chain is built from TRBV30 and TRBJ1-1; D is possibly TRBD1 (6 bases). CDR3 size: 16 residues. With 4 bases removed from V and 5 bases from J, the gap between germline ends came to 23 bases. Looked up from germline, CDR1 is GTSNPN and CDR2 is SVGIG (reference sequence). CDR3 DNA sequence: TGTGCCTGGAACCGACGGGGGGCGCGGAAGGAGACTGAAGCTTTCTTT. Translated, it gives CAWNRRGARKETEAFF.

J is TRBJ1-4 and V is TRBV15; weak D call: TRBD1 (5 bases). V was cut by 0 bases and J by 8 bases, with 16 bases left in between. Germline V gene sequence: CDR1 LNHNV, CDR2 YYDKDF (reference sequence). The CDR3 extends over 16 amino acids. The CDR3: CATSREGGAGREKLFF. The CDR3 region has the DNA TGTGCCACCAGCAGAGAAGGAGGGGCAGGGAGGGAAAAACTGTTTTTT.

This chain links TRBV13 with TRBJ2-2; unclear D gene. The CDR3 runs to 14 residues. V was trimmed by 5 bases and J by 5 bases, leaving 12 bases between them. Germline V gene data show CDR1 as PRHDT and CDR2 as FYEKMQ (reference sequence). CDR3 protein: CASSLTTITGELFF. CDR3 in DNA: TGTGCCAGCAGCCTCACTACCATAACCGGGGAGCTGTTTTTT.

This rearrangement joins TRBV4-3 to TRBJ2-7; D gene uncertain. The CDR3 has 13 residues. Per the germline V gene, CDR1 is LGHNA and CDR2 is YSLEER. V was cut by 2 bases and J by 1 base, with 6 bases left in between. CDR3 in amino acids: CASSQSVSYEQYF. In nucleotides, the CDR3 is TGCGCCAGCAGCCAATCCGTTTCCTACGAGCAGTACTTC.

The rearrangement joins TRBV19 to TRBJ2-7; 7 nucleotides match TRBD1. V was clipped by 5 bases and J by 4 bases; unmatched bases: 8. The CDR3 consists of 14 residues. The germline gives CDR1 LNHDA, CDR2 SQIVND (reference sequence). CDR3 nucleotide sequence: TGTGCCAGTAGTCTCGCAGGGGGTACTTACGAGCAGTACTTC. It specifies CASSLAGGTYEQYF.

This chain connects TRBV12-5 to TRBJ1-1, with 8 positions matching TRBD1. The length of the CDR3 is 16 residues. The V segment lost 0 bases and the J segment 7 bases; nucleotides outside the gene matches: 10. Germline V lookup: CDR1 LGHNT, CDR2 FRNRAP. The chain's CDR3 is CASGLVRGQGAVEAFF. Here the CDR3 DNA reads TGTGCTAGTGGTTTGGTACGCGGGCAGGGGGCGGTTGAAGCTTTCTTT.

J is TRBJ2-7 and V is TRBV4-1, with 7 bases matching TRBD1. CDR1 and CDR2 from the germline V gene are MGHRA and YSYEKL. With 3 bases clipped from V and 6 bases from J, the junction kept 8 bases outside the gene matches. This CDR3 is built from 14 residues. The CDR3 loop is CASSQTGIGCEQYF. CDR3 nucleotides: TGCGCCAGCAGCCAGACAGGGATAGGGTGCGAGCAGTACTTC.

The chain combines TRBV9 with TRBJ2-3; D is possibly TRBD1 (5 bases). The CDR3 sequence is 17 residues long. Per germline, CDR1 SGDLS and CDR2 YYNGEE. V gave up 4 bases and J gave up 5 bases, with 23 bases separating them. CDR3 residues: CASSPAGGPSQGDTQYF. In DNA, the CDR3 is TGTGCCAGCAGCCCGGCCGGTGGCCCCAGCCAGGGAGATACGCAGTATTTT.

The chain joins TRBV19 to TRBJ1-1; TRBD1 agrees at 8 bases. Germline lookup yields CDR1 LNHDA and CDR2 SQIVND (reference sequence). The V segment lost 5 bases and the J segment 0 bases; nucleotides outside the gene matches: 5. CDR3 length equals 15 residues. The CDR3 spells CASSGGQGMNTEAFF. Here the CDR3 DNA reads TGTGCCAGTAGTGGAGGACAGGGAATGAACACTGAAGCTTTCTTT.

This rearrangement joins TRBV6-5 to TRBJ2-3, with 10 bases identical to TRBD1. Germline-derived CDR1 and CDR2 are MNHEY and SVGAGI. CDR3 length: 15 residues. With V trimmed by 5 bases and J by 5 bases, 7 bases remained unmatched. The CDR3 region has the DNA TGTGCCAGCAGTGCGACAGGGGGCCGGCGAGATACGCAGTATTTT. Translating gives CASSATGGRRDTQYF.

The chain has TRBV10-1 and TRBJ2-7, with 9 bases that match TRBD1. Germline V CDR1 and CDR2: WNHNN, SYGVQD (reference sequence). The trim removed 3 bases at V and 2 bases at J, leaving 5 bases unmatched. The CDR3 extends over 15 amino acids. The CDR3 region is CASSDEGTGPYEQYF. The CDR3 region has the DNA TGCGCCAGCAGTGATGAAGGGACAGGGCCCTACGAGCAGTACTTC.

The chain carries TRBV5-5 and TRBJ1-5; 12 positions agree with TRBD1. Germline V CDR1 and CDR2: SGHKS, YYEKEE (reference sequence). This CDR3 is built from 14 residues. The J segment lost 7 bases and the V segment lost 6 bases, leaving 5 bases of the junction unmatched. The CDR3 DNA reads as TGTGCCAGCACCTATGGGACAGGGGGCCAGCCCCAGCATTTT. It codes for CASTYGTGGQPQHF.

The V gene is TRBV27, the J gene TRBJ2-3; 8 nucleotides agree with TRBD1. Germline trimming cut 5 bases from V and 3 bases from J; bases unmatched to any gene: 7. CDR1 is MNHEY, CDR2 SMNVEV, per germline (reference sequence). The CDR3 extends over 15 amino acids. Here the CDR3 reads CASSVRDRTTDTQYF. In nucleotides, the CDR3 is TGTGCCAGCAGTGTCCGGGACAGGACGACAGATACGCAGTATTTT.

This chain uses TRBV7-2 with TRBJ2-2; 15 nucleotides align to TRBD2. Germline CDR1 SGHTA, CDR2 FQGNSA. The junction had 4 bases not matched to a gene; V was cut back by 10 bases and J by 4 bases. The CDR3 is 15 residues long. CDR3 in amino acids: CAIGLAGGLTGELFF. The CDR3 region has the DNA TGTGCCATTGGACTAGCGGGGGGGCTCACCGGGGAGCTGTTTTTT.

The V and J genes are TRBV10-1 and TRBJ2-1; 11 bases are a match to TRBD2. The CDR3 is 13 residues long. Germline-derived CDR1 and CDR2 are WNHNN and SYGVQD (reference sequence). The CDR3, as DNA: TGCGCGACCGGGACTAGCGGCTACAATGAGCAGTTCTTC. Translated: CATGTSGYNEQFF.

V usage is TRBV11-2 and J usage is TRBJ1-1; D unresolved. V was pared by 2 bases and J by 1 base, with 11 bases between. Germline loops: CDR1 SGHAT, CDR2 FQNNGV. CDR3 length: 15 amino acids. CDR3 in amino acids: CASSLTEFQNTEAFF. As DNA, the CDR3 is TGTGCCAGCAGCTTAACAGAGTTCCAGAACACTGAAGCTTTCTTT. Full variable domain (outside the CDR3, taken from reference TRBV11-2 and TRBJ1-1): EAGVAQSPRYKIIEKRQSVAFWCNPISGHATLYWYQQILGQGPKLLIQFQNNGVVDDSQLPKDRFSAERLKGVDSTLKIQPAKLEDSAVYLCASSLTEFQNTEAFFGQGTRLTVV.

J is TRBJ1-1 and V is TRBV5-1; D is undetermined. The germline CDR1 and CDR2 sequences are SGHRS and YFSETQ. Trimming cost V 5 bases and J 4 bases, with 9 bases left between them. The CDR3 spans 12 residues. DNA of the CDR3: TGCGCCAGCAGTTACTCGGGCACTGAAGCTTTCTTT. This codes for CASSYSGTEAFF.

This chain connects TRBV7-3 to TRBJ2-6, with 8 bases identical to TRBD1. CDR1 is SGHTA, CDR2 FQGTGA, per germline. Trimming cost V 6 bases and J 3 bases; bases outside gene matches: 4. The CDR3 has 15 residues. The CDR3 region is CASSNGQGGANVLTF. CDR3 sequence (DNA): TGTGCCAGCAGTAATGGACAGGGTGGGGCCAACGTCCTGACTTTC.

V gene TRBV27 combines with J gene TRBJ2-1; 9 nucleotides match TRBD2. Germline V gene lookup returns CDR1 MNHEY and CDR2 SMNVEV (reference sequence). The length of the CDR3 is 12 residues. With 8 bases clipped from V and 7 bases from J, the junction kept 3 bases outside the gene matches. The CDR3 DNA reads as TGTGCCAGCGAAGCGGGGGGTAATGAGCAGTTCTTC. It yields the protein CASEAGGNEQFF.

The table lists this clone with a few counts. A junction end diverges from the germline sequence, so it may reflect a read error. The CDR3: CATSESGLATDTQYF. Here the CDR3 DNA reads TGTGCCACCAGTGAGTCGGGACTAGCGACAGATACGCAGTATTTT. The V and J genes are TRBV10-3 and TRBJ2-3; 10 bases match TRBD2. Per germline, CDR1 ENHRY and CDR2 SYGVKD. The CDR3 is 15 amino acids.

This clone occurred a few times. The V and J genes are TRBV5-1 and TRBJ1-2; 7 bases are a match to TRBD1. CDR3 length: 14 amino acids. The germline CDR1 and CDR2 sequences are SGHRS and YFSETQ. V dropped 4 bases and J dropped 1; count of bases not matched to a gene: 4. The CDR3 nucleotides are TGCGCCAGCAGCGACGGACAGGATAACTATGGCTACACCTTC. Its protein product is CASSDGQDNYGYTF.